At least ten counts were recorded for the clone carrying this T cell receptor (beta chain). The TCRbeta library was prepared with unique molecular identifiers. TCRdb used MiXCR to reprocess the PCR reads, holding one entry per CDR3 protein. The sample yields about 260,000 distinct CDR3 sequences, around a tenth seen once. The entry originates in a study of T-cell reconstitution after alpha-beta-depleted transplantation in children. Germline CDR1 and CDR2: SGHVS and FQNEAQ. The V gene end was trimmed by 3 bases and the J gene end by 0 bases; junction bases not matched to a gene: 7. The CDR3 totals 16 residues.

This TCR was recovered from a male patient between 2 and 10 years old who had a stem cell transplant for chronic granulomatous disease, so the T cells may come from the graft donor. The chain is built from TRBV7-8 and TRBJ2-7; 8 bases agree with TRBD1. The input for sequencing was peripheral blood, taken 180 days after TCRalphabeta/CD19-depleted stem cell transplant. Written as DNA, the CDR3 is TGTGCCAGCAGCTTCGCAGGGGGCGCAGCCTCCTACGAGCAGTACTTC. Amino acids: CASSFAGGAASYEQYF.